This T cell receptor beta chain originates from a study of T cell clones after liver transplantation. Study at large: TCRbeta sequencing after a pre-transplant mixed lymphocyte reaction identified graft-donor-reactive clones, later tracked in post-transplant blood. Pre-transplant mixed lymphocyte reactions yielded third-party-reactive TCRbeta sequences as comparators for graft-donor-reactive sequences.

Germline values: CDR1 SGHTA, CDR2 FQGTGA. The CDR3 is 19 residues long. V was pared by 5 bases and J by 0 bases, with 11 bases of the junction left unmatched. Study-level findings and limits: In most of the 8 subjects, circulating graft-donor-reactive CD4 TCRbeta sequences fell significantly after transplant. These preliminary findings come from unstandardized post-transplant sampling times.

For this clone: The antigen is not known.

The assay was immunoSEQ multiplex PCR, and TCRdb's table has in-frame clones only and misses some. This sample yields about 17,000 clones, of which around 81% are seen a single time; roughly 35% belongs to the top ten. The receptor was derived from a human patient who received a liver transplant. Among the T cells, some may be from the graft donor. V usage is TRBV7-3 and J usage is TRBJ2-1; TRBD2 aligns across 12 bases. The sample consisted of CD8+ T cells from blood, taken around 48 months after liver transplant. This CDR3 is CASSQGTSGSPSSYNEQFF. The CDR3 DNA reads as TGTGCCAGCAGCCAAGGGACTAGCGGGTCTCCTAGCTCCTACAATGAGCAGTTCTTC.